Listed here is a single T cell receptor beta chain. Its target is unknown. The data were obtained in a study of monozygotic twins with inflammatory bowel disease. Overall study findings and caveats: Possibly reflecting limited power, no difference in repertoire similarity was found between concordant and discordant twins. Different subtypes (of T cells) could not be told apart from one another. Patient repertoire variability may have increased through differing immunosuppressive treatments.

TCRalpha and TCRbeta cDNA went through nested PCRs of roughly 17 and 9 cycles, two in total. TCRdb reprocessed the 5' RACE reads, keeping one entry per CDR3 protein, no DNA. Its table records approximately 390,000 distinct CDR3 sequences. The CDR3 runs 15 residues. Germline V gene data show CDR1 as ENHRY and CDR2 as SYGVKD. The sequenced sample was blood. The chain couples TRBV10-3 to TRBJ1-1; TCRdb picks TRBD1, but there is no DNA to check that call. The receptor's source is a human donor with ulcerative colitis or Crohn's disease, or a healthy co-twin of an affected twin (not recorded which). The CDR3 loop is CAITQSGTTNTEAFF.